This T cell receptor (beta chain) was identified during a study of beta chain features in type 1 diabetes. Points on this clone: Its antigen remains unknown.

V lost 0 bases and J lost 0, with 6 bases in between. Germline lookup yields CDR1 LGHNA and CDR2 YSLEER. The CDR3 contains 15 residues. Since all of the isolated RNA was reverse transcribed, expressed TCRB transcripts were what got sequenced. The repertoire was sequenced with immunoSEQ multiplex PCR; TCRdb's copy has only in-frame clones and lacks some. The top ten clones hold roughly 0.11% of a sample with 500,000 to 800,000 clones, roughly 12% of them seen once. Findings and caveats of the study: All four CD4+ subsets of Type 1 diabetes patients contained TCRB CDR3s that were moderately but significantly shorter. Any HLA effect on TCRB rearrangement was left unresolved by small sub-analyses. Compared to healthy donors, patients appeared to have naive, central memory and Treg TCRB repertoires that were more alike.

The TCR was taken from a man aged 25 to 45 with type 1 diabetes. This chain connects TRBV4-3 to TRBJ1-5; D is uncertain. The sequenced sample consisted of naive CD4+ T cells from blood. The CDR3 here is CASSQDSSSNQPQHF. The CDR3 nucleotides are TGCGCCAGCAGCCAAGACAGCAGTAGCAATCAGCCCCAGCATTTT.